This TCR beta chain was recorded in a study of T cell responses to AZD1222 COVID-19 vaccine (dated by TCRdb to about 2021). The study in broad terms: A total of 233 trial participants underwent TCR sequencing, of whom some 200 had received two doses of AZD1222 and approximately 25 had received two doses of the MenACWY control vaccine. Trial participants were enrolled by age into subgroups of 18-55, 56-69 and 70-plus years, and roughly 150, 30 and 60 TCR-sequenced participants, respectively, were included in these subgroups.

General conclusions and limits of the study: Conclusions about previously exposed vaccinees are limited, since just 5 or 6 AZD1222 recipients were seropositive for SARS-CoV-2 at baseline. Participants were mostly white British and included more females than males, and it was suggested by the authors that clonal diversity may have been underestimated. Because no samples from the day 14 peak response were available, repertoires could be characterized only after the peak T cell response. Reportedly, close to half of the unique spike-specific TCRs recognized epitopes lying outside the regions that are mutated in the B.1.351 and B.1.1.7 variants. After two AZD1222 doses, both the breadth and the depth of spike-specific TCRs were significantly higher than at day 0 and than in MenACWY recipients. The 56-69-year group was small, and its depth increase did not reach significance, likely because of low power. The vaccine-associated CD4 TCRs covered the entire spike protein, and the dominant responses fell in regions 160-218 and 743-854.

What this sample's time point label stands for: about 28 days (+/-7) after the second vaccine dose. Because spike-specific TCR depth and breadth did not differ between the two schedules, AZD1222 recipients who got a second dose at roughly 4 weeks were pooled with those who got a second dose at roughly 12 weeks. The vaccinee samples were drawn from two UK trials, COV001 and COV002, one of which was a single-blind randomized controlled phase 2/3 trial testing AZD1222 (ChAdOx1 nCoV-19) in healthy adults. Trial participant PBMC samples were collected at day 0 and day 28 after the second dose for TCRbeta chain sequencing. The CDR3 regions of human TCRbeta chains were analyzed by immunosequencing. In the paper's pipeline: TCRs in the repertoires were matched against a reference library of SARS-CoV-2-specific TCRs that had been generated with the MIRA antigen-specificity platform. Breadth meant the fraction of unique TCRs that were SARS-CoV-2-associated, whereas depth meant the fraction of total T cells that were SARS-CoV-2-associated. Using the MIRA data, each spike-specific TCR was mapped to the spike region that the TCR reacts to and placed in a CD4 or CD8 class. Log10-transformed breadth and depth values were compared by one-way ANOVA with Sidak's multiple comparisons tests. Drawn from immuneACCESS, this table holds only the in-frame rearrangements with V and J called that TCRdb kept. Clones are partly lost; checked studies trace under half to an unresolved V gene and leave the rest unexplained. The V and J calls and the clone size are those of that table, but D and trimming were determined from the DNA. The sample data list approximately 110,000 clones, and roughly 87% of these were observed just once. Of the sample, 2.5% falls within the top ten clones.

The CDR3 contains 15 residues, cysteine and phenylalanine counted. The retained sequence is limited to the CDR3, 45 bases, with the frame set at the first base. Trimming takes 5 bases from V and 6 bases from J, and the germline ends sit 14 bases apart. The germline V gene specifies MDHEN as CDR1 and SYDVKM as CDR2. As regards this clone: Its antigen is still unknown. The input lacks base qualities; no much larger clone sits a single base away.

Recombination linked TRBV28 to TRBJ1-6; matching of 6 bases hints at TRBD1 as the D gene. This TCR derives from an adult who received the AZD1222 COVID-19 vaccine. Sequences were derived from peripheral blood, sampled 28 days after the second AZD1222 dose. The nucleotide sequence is TGTGCCAGCAGTCTCCCCGGACAGCCTAATTCACCCCTCCACTTT. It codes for CASSLPGQPNSPLHF.